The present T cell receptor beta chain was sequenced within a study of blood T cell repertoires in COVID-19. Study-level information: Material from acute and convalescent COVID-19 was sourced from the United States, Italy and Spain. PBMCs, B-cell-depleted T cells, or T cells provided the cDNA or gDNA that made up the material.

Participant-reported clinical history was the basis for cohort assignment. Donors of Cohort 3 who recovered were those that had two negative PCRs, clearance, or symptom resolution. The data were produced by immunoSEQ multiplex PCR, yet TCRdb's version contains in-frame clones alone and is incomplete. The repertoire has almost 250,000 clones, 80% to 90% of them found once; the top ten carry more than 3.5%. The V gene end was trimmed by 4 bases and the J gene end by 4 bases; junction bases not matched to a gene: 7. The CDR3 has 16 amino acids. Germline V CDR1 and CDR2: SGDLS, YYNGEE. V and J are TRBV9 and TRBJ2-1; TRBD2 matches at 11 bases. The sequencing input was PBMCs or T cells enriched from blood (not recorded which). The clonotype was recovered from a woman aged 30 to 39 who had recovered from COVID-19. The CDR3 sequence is CASSYATSGGYNEQFF. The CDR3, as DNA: TGTGCCAGCAGCTATGCAACTAGCGGGGGATACAATGAGCAGTTCTTC.